This TCR beta chain is from a study of shared clonotypes between healthy human individuals. Study information: Three CD4 naive, three CD4 memory, two CD8 naive and one CD8 memory plate were used per donor. Findings and limits, study-wide: Rarefaction gave evidence that sorted-subset sequencing remained incomplete despite large depth. In having few donors, the study represented limited genetic and exposure-history diversity.

This table comes from immunoSEQ multiplex PCR, and its TCRdb copy is limited to in-frame clones, with some not included. The table records approximately 620,000 clones, 95% to 98% of them present only once. V lost 5 bases to trimming and J lost 3 bases, with 13 bases between them. Per the germline V gene, CDR1 is SGHTA and CDR2 is FQGNSA. This CDR3 is 15 amino acids long. On this clone: The antigen is undetermined.

What was sequenced was naive CD4+ T cells sorted from blood. Subset noted: CD45RA+ positively selected. The chain is built from TRBV7-2 and TRBJ2-2, with a tentative D call TRBD2 (5 bases). The TCR sequence derives from a woman aged 25 to 39 in good health. The CDR3 coding sequence is TGTGCCAGCAGCCCATCGGCGGGCGACACCGGGGAGCTGTTTTTT. Protein product: CASSPSAGDTGELFF.